Following are 32 T cell receptor beta chains from one sample sequenced in a study of cytomegalovirus exposure and HLA in healthy donors. Some clones are missing from TCRdb's copy, which holds only in-frame ones; the method was immunoSEQ multiplex PCR. Among under 200,000 clones listed, 84% were seen once. Material for sequencing was PBMCs. The receptors shown here come from a man aged 18 to 29 in good health and CMV-seropositive.

The chain combines TRBV27 with TRBJ1-5; D is perhaps TRBD1 (5 bases). V was shortened by 5 bases and J by 4 bases, with 12 bases between the two germline ends. CDR1 is MNHEY and CDR2 is SMNVEV in the germline V gene (reference sequence). The length of the CDR3 is 14 residues. CDR3 bases: TGTGCCAGCAGTGCAGCGACAGTAAATCAGCCCCAGCATTTT. Translated: CASSAATVNQPQHF.

This rearrangement joins TRBV25-1 to TRBJ2-2, with a possible D match to TRBD2 (5 bases). This CDR3 contains 11 residues. V was trimmed by 6 bases and J by 8 bases, leaving 7 bases between them. Per the germline V gene, CDR1 is MGHDK and CDR2 is SYGVNS. This chain's CDR3 is CASRGVGELFF. The CDR3 region has the DNA TGTGCCAGCAGGGGAGTAGGGGAGCTGTTTTTT.

This sequence joins TRBV9 and TRBJ2-3; 7 positions agree with TRBD2. The V gene's germline CDR1 is SGDLS and CDR2 YYNGEE. This CDR3 is 16 amino acids long. The V segment lost 3 bases and the J segment 6 bases; nucleotides outside the gene matches: 13. The CDR3 here is CASSAPPPAGVDTQYF. The CDR3 DNA is TGTGCCAGCAGCGCCCCTCCCCCGGCGGGAGTTGATACGCAGTATTTT.

This clone was seen ten or more times. The chain couples TRBV7-8 to TRBJ2-2; the D gene is possibly TRBD1 (5 bases). V lost 3 bases and J 0 bases, leaving 14 bases between the germline ends. There are 17 residues in the CDR3. Germline V gene data show CDR1 as SGHVS and CDR2 as FQNEAQ. The CDR3: CASSFSQGGSNTGELFF. DNA for the CDR3: TGTGCCAGCAGCTTCAGCCAGGGCGGTTCGAACACCGGGGAGCTGTTTTTT.

The rearrangement uses TRBV2 and TRBJ2-3; 14 positions match TRBD2. The germline gives CDR1 SNHLY, CDR2 FYNNEI. V shed 6 bases, J shed 4 bases, and the junction held 6 bases outside the gene matches. The CDR3 spans 16 residues. CDR3 sequence: CASRAGTSGRPDTQYF. The DNA for the CDR3 is TGTGCCAGCAGGGCCGGGACTAGCGGGAGACCAGATACGCAGTATTTT. The whole variable domain, filled in from reference TRBV2 and TRBJ2-3, reads EPEVTQTPSHQVTQMGQEVILRCVPISNHLYFYWYRQILGQKVEFLVSFYNNEISEKSEIFDDQFSVERPDGSNFTLKIRSTKLEDSAMYFCASRAGTSGRPDTQYFGPGTRLTVL.

The genes are TRBV9 and TRBJ2-5; D uncertain. CDR3 length equals 15 residues. Germline lookup yields CDR1 SGDLS and CDR2 YYNGEE. Trimming stripped 0 bases from V and 5 bases from J, with 14 bases between. CDR3 bases: TGTGCCAGCAGCGTAGGTAACCGGGTGTGGGAGACCCAGTACTTC. It specifies CASSVGNRVWETQYF.

The chain combines TRBV6-1 with TRBJ2-7, with 14 bases aligning to TRBD2. This CDR3 spans 16 amino acids. J lost 3 bases, V lost 1 base, and 2 bases had no gene match. Germline CDR1 MNHNS, CDR2 SASEGT. The CDR3 DNA sequence: TGTGCCAGCAGTGAAGGGACTAGCGGGAGGCACTACGAGCAGTACTTC. Translating it yields CASSEGTSGRHYEQYF.

This clone has only a few counts. The chain uses TRBV25-1 and TRBJ1-1; possibly TRBD1 for D (6 bases). V gave up 1 base and J gave up 7 bases, with 7 bases separating them. The CDR3 extends over 12 amino acids. Germline V gene lookup returns CDR1 MGHDK and CDR2 SYGVNS. This chain's CDR3 is CASSELTGEAFF. DNA of the CDR3: TGTGCCAGCAGTGAATTGACAGGTGAAGCTTTCTTT.

This chain links TRBV27 with TRBJ2-7, with D unresolved. Trimming took 5 bases from V and 2 from J, leaving 10 bases between them. The V gene's germline CDR1 is MNHEY and CDR2 SMNVEV (reference sequence). The CDR3 is 13 amino acids. The CDR3 DNA reads TGTGCCAGCAGTCCCACGGTGACCTACGAGCAGTACTTC. It is translated as CASSPTVTYEQYF.

V is TRBV5-6 and J is TRBJ2-1; perhaps TRBD2 as D (6 bases). V lost 4 bases and J lost 0, with 14 bases in between. Per the germline V gene, CDR1 is SGHDT and CDR2 is YYEEEE. The CDR3 has 16 amino acids. The DNA of the CDR3 is TGTGCCAGCAGCCCACTTGGGGGGTCCTCCTACAATGAGCAGTTCTTC. It yields the protein CASSPLGGSSYNEQFF.

The chain couples TRBV13 to TRBJ2-7; 13 bases agree with TRBD2. Germline CDR1 is PRHDT and CDR2 is FYEKMQ (reference sequence). Trimming at V came to 3 bases and at J to 3 bases, leaving 5 bases not matched to a gene. This CDR3 is built from 16 residues. In DNA form, the CDR3 reads TGTGCCAGCAGCTTTCGGACTAGCGGGAGCCTCTACGAGCAGTACTTC. This encodes CASSFRTSGSLYEQYF.

This chain connects TRBV11-3 to TRBJ1-3; D is uncertain. Germline values: CDR1 SGHNT, CDR2 YENEEA. The CDR3 contains 14 residues. V was shortened by 5 bases and J by 2 bases, with 10 bases between the two germline ends. Written as DNA, the CDR3 is TGTGCCAGCAGCGCGGGAGCCACTGGAAACACCATATATTTT. Its protein product is CASSAGATGNTIYF. Full variable domain (remainder filled in from reference TRBV11-3 and TRBJ1-3): EAGVVQSPRYKIIEKKQPVAFWCNPISGHNTLYWYLQNLGQGPELLIRYENEEAVDDSQLPKDRFSAERLKGVDSTLKIQPAELGDSAVYLCASSAGATGNTIYFGEGSWLTVV.

The chain combines TRBV29-1 with TRBJ2-4; 8 nucleotides align to TRBD1. The J segment lost 0 bases and the V segment lost 2 bases, leaving 3 bases of the junction unmatched. This CDR3 has 15 residues. In germline, CDR1 is SQVTM, CDR2 ANQGSEA. CDR3 bases: TGCAGCGTTGAACGACAGGGGTTAGCCAAAAACATTCAGTACTTC. Encoded protein: CSVERQGLAKNIQYF.

The chain couples TRBV6-5 to TRBJ1-1; 7 bases agree with TRBD1. This CDR3 has 14 amino acids. V shed 6 bases, J shed 4 bases, and the junction held 8 bases outside the gene matches. Germline V gene data show CDR1 as MNHEY and CDR2 as SVGAGI. CDR3 DNA sequence: TGTGCCAGCAGGCGCAGGGGGTTCAGCACTGAAGCTTTCTTT. Protein sequence: CASRRRGFSTEAFF.

This clone was counted only a few times. The CDR3 DNA reads TGTGCCATCGGGACAGGGCTGAACTATGGCTACACCTTC. Translated: CAIGTGLNYGYTF. The chain has TRBV10-3 and TRBJ1-2; 9 bases are shared with TRBD1. The CDR3 has 13 residues. After removal of 8 bases from V and 2 bases from J, the junction contained 3 bases not matched to a gene. From germline, CDR1 is ENHRY and CDR2 SYGVKD.

J is TRBJ2-1 and V is TRBV5-4; 9 nucleotides line up with TRBD1. With 0 bases clipped from V and 5 bases from J, the junction kept 3 bases outside the gene matches. The germline V gene encodes CDR1 SGHNT and CDR2 YYREEE (reference sequence). This CDR3 contains 15 residues. CDR3 DNA sequence: TGTGCCAGCAGCTTGGACAGGGGGCTTCACAATGAGCAGTTCTTC. Translation: CASSLDRGLHNEQFF.

This chain links TRBV6-4 with TRBJ2-1, with TRBD2 as a possible D gene (5 bases). Germline lookup yields CDR1 MRHNA and CDR2 SNTAGT. CDR3 length: 15 amino acids. The V end was cut by 5 bases, the J end by 12 bases, with 23 bases between. CDR3 amino acids: CASSPDGLSSLGQFF. The CDR3 DNA sequence: TGTGCCAGCAGTCCCGATGGACTCTCGTCCCTGGGGCAGTTCTTC.

This clone was counted a few times. The genes are TRBV18 and TRBJ2-2; 8 bases are a match to TRBD1. Germline assignment: CDR1 KGHSH and CDR2 LQKENI. The CDR3 is 14 residues long. Trimming at V came to 2 bases and at J to 6 bases, leaving 2 bases not matched to a gene. This CDR3 is CASSPSGQAGELFF. CDR3 DNA: TGTGCCAGCTCACCATCGGGACAGGCCGGGGAGCTGTTTTTT.

This chain uses TRBV6-5 with TRBJ2-2; tentative D call: TRBD2 (5 bases). Trimming left V 6 bases short and J 3 bases short, with 8 bases between. The CDR3 extends over 13 amino acids. Germline CDR1 and CDR2: MNHEY and SVGAGI. CDR3 loop: CASSPSYTGELFF. In DNA, the CDR3 is TGTGCCAGCAGCCCTAGCTACACCGGGGAGCTGTTTTTT.

The V call is TRBV19, the J call TRBJ2-1, with 10 bases matching TRBD2. Germline V gene sequence: CDR1 LNHDA, CDR2 SQIVND (reference sequence). V lost 4 bases and J lost 5; bases outside the gene matches: 5. This CDR3 spans 15 amino acids. The CDR3, as DNA: TGTGCCAGTAGTACAATAGGACTAGCGGACAATGAGCAGTTCTTC. The encoded protein is CASSTIGLADNEQFF.

J is TRBJ2-5 and V is TRBV5-4; TRBD1 matches at 9 bases. The CDR3 extends over 15 amino acids. Germline trimming cut 3 bases from V and 5 bases from J; bases unmatched to any gene: 8. CDR1 is SGHNT and CDR2 is YYREEE in the germline V gene (reference sequence). This CDR3 reads CASSSLGQGDETQYF. The CDR3 DNA is TGTGCCAGCAGCTCCCTGGGACAGGGTGATGAGACCCAGTACTTC. The full variable domain, with the rest looked up from reference TRBV5-4 and TRBJ2-5, is ETGVTQSPTHLIKTRGQQVTLRCSSQSGHNTVSWYQQALGQGPQFIFQYYREEENGRGNFPPRFSGLQFPNYSSELNVNALELDDSALYLCASSSLGQGDETQYFGPGTRLLVL.

The chain recombines TRBV28 with TRBJ2-7, with TRBD2 matching over 11 bases. CDR1 MDHEN and CDR2 SYDVKM come from the germline V gene. This CDR3 has 15 amino acids. V was pared by 7 bases and J by 2 bases, with 7 bases of the junction left unmatched. CDR3 residues: CASKKLAGAPYEQYF. The CDR3 DNA reads TGTGCCAGCAAAAAACTAGCGGGGGCCCCCTACGAGCAGTACTTC.

For the CDR3, the DNA is TGTGCCAGCAGTGAAGCCGGGACTAGCGGCACAGATACGCAGTATTTT. Translating gives CASSEAGTSGTDTQYF. The rearrangement links TRBV6-4 to TRBJ2-3, with TRBD2 identical over 10 bases. V lost 3 bases to trimming and J lost 1 base; unmatched junction nucleotides: 4. The CDR3 runs 16 residues. Germline V gene lookup returns CDR1 MRHNA and CDR2 SNTAGT.

The chain joins TRBV9 to TRBJ2-1, with 10 bases lining up with TRBD2. CDR1 and CDR2 (germline): SGDLS, YYNGEE. CDR3 length: 17 amino acids. V was clipped by 2 bases and J by 5 bases; unmatched bases: 10. The CDR3: CASSVFESGRADNEQFF. The DNA for the CDR3 is TGTGCCAGCAGCGTTTTTGAGAGCGGGAGGGCCGACAATGAGCAGTTCTTC. Variable domain in full (rest from reference TRBV9 and TRBJ2-1): DSGVTQTPKHLITATGQRVTLRCSPRSGDLSVYWYQQSLDQGLQFLIQYYNGEERAKGNILERFSAQQFPDLHSELNLSSLELGDSALYFCASSVFESGRADNEQFFGPGTRLTVL.

The rearrangement uses TRBV29-1 and TRBJ2-1; tentative D call: TRBD2 (6 bases). The germline gives CDR1 SQVTM, CDR2 ANQGSEA. CDR3 length equals 13 residues. V was shortened by 5 bases and J by 5 bases, with 13 bases between the two germline ends. The CDR3 here is CSVLRESHNEQFF. CDR3 bases: TGCAGCGTTCTCCGGGAGTCCCACAATGAGCAGTTCTTC.

The J gene is TRBJ2-1, the V gene TRBV14; no definite D call. CDR3 size: 14 residues. Trimming pared 4 bases from V and 0 bases from J, leaving 7 bases between. Germline V gene sequence: CDR1 SGHDN, CDR2 FVKESK. CDR3 loop: CASSPSSSYNEQFF. The CDR3 DNA sequence: TGTGCCAGCAGCCCCTCCAGCTCCTACAATGAGCAGTTCTTC.

J is TRBJ2-7 and V is TRBV5-1, with a possible D match to TRBD2 (5 bases). The CDR3 extends over 11 amino acids. The germline CDR1 and CDR2 sequences are SGHRS and YFSETQ. Trimming cost V 5 bases and J 4 bases, with 7 bases left between them. The CDR3 DNA follows: TGCGCCAGCAGAACGGGGTACGAGCAGTACTTC. Protein product: CASRTGYEQYF.

This chain uses TRBV10-3 with TRBJ2-7, with a tentative D call TRBD1 (8 bases). Trimming cost V 5 bases and J 9 bases, with 20 bases left between them. CDR1 ENHRY and CDR2 SYGVKD come from the germline V gene. The CDR3 runs 14 residues. Written as DNA, the CDR3 is TGTGCCATCAGTACCGCTACAACAGGGGGGGCGCAGTACTTC. This gives the protein CAISTATTGGAQYF.

The V and J genes are TRBV5-4 and TRBJ2-5; 9 bases are a match to TRBD1. From germline, CDR1 is SGHNT and CDR2 YYREEE (reference sequence). V shed 3 bases and J 0 bases; nucleotides not matched to a gene: 9. The CDR3 runs to 17 residues. The CDR3 bases are TGTGCCAGCAGCTGGCCGGGACAGGGCCTGTACCAAGAGACCCAGTACTTC. Its protein product is CASSWPGQGLYQETQYF. Supplemented by reference TRBV5-4 and TRBJ2-5, the full variable domain reads ETGVTQSPTHLIKTRGQQVTLRCSSQSGHNTVSWYQQALGQGPQFIFQYYREEENGRGNFPPRFSGLQFPNYSSELNVNALELDDSALYLCASSWPGQGLYQETQYFGPGTRLLVL.

This clone was counted a single time. The rearrangement uses TRBV7-9 and TRBJ1-4; weak D call: TRBD1 (5 bases). Trimming left V 4 bases short and J 5 bases short, with 14 bases between. The CDR3 consists of 15 residues. Germline loops: CDR1 SEHNR, CDR2 FQNEAQ (reference sequence). The CDR3 DNA reads as TGTGCCAGCAGCTATAGTCAGGGATTAAATGAAAAACTGTTTTTT. It specifies CASSYSQGLNEKLFF.

This clone was recorded a few times. This chain links TRBV7-2 with TRBJ2-7; 7 nucleotides match TRBD1. This CDR3 has 13 residues. The germline gives CDR1 SGHTA, CDR2 FQGNSA. V shed 5 bases, J shed 3 bases, and the junction held 4 bases outside the gene matches. The DNA of the CDR3 is TGTGCCAGCAGCCCCCGGACAGGCTACGAGCAGTACTTC. It specifies CASSPRTGYEQYF.

The chain combines TRBV5-1 with TRBJ2-7, with D tentatively TRBD1 (5 bases). V lost 0 bases, J lost 5 bases, and 12 bases lay in between. The CDR3 consists of 14 residues. Germline CDR1 SGHRS, CDR2 YFSETQ. CDR3 sequence: CASSLGQGTHEQYF. CDR3 DNA: TGCGCCAGCAGCTTGGGGCAGGGTACCCACGAGCAGTACTTC.